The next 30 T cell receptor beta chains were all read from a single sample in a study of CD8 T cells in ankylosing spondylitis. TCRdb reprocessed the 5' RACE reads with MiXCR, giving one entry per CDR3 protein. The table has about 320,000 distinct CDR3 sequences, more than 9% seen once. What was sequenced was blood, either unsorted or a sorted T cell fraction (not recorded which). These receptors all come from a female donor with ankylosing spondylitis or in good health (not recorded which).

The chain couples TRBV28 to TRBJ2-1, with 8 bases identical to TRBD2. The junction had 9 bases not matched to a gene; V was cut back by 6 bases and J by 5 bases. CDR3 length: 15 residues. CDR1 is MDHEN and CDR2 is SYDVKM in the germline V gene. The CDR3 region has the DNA TGTGCCAGCAGAAAAACGGGAGGGCCAGACAATGAGCAGTTCTTC. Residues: CASRKTGGPDNEQFF.

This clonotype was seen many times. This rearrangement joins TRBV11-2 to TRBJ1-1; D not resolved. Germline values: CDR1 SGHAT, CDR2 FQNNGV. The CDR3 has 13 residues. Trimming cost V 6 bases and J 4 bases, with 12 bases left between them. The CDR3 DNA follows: TGTGCCAGCAGTTTTCAATCCGGCACTGAAGCTTTCTTT. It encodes CASSFQSGTEAFF.

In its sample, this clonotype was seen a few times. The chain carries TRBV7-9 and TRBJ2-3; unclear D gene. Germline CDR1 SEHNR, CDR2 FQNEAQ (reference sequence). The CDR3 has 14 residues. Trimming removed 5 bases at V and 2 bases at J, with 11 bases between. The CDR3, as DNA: TGTGCCAGCAGCCCTGAGATTTACACAGATACGCAGTATTTT. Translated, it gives CASSPEIYTDTQYF.

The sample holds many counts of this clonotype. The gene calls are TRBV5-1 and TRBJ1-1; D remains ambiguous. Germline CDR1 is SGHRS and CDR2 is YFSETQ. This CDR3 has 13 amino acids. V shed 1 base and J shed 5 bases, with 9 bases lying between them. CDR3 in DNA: TGCGCCAGCAGCTTGCAAGTCGAGACTGAAGCTTTCTTT. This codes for CASSLQVETEAFF.

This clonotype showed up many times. Here the CDR3 reads CASSLMTGSYEQYF. The CDR3 coding sequence is TGTGCCAGCAGCCTTATGACAGGCTCCTACGAGCAGTACTTC. The V and J genes are TRBV19 and TRBJ2-7, with D possibly being TRBD1 (6 bases). V was cut by 9 bases and J by 0 bases, with 15 bases left in between. This CDR3 has 14 residues. CDR1 is LNHDA, CDR2 SQIVND, per germline (reference sequence). The entire variable domain, with the rest obtained from reference TRBV19 and TRBJ2-7, is as follows: DGGITQSPKYLFRKEGQNVTLSCEQNLNHDAMYWYRQDPGQGLRLIYYSQIVNDFQKGDIAEGYSVSREKKESFPLTVTSAQKNPTAFYLCASSLMTGSYEQYFGPGTRLTVT.

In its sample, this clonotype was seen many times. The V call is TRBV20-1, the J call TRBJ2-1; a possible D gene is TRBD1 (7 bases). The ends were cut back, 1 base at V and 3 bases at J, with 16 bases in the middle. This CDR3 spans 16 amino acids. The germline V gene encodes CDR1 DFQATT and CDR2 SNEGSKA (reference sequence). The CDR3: CSARALQGTLYNEQFF. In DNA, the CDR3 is TGCAGTGCTAGAGCCTTACAGGGGACTCTCTACAATGAGCAGTTCTTC.

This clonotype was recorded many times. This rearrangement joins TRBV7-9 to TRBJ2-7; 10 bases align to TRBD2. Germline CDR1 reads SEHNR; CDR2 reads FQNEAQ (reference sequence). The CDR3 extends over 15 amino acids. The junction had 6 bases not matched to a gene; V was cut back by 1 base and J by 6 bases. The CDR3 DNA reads TGTGCCAGCAGCTTAGGGCCTAGCGGGAGTAGCGAGCAGTACTTC. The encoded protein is CASSLGPSGSSEQYF.

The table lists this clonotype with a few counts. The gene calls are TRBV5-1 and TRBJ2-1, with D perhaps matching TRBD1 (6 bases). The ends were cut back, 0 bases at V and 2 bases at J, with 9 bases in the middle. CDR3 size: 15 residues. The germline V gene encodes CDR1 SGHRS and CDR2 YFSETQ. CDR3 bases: TGCGCCAGCAGCTTGGGACAGGCAACCTACAATGAGCAGTTCTTC. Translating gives CASSLGQATYNEQFF.

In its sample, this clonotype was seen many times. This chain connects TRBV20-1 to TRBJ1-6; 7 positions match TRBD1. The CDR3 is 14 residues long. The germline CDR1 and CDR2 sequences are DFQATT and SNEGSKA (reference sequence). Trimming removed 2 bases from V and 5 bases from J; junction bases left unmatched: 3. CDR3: CSARRTGDNSPLHF. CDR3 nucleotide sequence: TGCAGTGCTAGAAGGACAGGCGATAATTCACCCCTCCACTTT.

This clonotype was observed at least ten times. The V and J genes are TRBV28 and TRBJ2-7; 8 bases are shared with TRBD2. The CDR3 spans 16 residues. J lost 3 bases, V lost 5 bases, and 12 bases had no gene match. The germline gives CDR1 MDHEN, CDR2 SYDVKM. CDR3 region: CASSPPGLETGYEQYF. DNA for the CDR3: TGTGCCAGCAGTCCCCCGGGACTAGAGACGGGCTACGAGCAGTACTTC.

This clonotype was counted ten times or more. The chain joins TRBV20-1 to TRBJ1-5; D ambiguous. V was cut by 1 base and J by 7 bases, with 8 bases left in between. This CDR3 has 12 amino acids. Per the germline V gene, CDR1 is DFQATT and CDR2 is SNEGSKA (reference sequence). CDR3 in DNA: TGCAGTGCTAGAGCACGGAGACAGCCCCAGCATTTT. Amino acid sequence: CSARARRQPQHF.

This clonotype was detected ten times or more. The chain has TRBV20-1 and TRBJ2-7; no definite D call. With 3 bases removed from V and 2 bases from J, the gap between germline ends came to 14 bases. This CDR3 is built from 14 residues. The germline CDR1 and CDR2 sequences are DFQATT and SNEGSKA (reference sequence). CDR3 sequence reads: CSASDITRAYEQYF. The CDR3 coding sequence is TGCAGTGCTAGTGACATCACTCGAGCCTACGAGCAGTACTTC.

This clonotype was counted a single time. The CDR3 coding sequence is TGTGCCAGCAGCTATAGCGGGGCGGCATACAATGAGCAGTTCTTC. Amino acids: CASSYSGAAYNEQFF. The chain links TRBV7-6 to TRBJ2-1; 8 bases line up with TRBD2. The V gene end was trimmed by 4 bases and the J gene end by 4 bases; junction bases not matched to a gene: 6. This CDR3 spans 15 amino acids. Per the germline V gene, CDR1 is SGHVS and CDR2 is FNYEAQ.

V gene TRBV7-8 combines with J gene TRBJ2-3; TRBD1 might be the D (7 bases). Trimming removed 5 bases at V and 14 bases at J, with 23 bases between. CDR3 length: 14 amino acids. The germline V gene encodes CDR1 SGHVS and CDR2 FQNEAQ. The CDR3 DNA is TGTGCCAGCAGCCGGCGGGACAGCTCAGCTGAGCGGTATTTT. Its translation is CASSRRDSSAERYF.

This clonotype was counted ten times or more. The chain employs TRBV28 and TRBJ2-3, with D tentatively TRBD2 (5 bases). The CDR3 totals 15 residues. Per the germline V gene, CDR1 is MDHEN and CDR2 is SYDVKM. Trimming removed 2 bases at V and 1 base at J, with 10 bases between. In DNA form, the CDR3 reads TGTGCCAGCAGTTTAACGGGGTTAGGCACAGATACGCAGTATTTT. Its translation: CASSLTGLGTDTQYF.

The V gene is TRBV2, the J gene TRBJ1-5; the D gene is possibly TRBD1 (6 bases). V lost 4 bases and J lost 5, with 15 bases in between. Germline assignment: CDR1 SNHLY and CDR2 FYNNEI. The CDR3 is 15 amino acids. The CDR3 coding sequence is TGTGCCAGCAGTGCCTCTGGGGGGGCCTATCAGCCCCAGCATTTT. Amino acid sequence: CASSASGGAYQPQHF. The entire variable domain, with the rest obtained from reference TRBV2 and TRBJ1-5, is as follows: EPEVTQTPSHQVTQMGQEVILRCVPISNHLYFYWYRQILGQKVEFLVSFYNNEISEKSEIFDDQFSVERPDGSNFTLKIRSTKLEDSAMYFCASSASGGAYQPQHFGDGTRLSIL.

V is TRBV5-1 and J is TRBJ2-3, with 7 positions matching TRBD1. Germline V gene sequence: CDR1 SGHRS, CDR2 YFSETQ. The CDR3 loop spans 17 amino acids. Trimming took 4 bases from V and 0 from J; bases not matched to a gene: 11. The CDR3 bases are TGCGCCAGCAGCCCTGGACAGGCAGGAATGAGCACAGATACGCAGTATTTT. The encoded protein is CASSPGQAGMSTDTQYF.

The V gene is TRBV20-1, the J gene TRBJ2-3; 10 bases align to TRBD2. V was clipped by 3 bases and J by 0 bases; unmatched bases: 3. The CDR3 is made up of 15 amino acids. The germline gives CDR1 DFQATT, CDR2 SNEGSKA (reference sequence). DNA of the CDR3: TGCAGTGCTAGTGGGACTAGCGCAAGCACAGATACGCAGTATTTT. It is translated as CSASGTSASTDTQYF.

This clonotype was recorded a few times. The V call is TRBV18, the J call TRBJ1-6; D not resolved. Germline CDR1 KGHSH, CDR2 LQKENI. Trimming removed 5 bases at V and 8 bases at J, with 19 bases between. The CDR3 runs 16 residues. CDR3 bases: TGTGCCAGCTCAACACGGGTGACAACCAGGCATTCACCCCTCCACTTT. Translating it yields CASSTRVTTRHSPLHF.

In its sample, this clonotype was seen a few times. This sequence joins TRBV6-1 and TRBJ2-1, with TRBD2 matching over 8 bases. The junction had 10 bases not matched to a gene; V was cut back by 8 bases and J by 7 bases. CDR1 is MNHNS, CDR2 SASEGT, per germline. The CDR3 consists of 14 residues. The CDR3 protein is CASALQRGGNEQFF. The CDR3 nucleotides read TGTGCCAGCGCCTTGCAACGGGGGGGTAATGAGCAGTTCTTC.

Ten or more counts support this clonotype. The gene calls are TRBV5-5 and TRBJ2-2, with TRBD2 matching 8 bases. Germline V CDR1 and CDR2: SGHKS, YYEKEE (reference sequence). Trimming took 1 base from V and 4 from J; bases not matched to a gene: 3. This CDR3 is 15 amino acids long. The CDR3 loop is CASSLTSGVTGELFF. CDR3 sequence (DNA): TGTGCCAGCAGCTTGACTAGCGGAGTCACCGGGGAGCTGTTTTTT.

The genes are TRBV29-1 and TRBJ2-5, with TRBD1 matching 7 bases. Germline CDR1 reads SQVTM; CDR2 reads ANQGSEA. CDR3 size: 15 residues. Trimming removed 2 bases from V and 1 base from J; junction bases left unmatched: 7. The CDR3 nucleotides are TGCAGCGTTGAACTACTCCGGACAGGCCAAGAGACCCAGTACTTC. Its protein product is CSVELLRTGQETQYF.

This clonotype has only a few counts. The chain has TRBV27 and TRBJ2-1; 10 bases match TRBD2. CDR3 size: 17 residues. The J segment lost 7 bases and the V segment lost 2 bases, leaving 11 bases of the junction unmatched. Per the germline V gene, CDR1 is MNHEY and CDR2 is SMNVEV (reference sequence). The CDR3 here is CASSLLPSGGAANEQFF. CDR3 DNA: TGTGCCAGCAGTTTACTTCCCAGCGGGGGGGCCGCGAATGAGCAGTTCTTC.

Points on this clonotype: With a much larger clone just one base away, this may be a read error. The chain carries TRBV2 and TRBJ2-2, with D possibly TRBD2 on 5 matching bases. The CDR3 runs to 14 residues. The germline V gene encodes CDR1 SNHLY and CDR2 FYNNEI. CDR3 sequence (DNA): TGTGCCAGCAACAGAGACACTGGCACCGGGGAGCTGCTTTTT. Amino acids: CASNRDTGTGELLF.

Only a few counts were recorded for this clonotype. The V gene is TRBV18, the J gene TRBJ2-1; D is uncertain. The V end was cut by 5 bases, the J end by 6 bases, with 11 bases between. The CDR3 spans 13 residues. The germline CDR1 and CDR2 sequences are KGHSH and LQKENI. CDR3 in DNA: TGTGCCAGCTCAATCATAACCATCAATGAGCAGTTCTTC. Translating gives CASSIITINEQFF.

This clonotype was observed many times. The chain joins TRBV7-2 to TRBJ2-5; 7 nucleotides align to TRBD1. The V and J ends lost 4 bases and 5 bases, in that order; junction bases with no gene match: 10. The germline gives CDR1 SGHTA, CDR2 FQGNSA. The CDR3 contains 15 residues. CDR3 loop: CASSSQTGWMETQYF. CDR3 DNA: TGTGCCAGCAGCTCTCAGACAGGGTGGATGGAGACCCAGTACTTC.

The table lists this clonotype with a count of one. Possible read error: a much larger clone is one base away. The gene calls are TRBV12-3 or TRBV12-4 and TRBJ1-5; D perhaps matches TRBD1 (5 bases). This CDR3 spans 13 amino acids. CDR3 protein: CANSSQGFQPQHF. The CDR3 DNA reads TGTGCCAACAGTTCCCAGGGTTTTCAGCCCCAGCATTTT.

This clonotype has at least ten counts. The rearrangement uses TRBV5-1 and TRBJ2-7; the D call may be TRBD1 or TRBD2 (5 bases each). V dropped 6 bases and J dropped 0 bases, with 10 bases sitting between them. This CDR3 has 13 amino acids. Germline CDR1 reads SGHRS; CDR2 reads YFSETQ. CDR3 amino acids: CASTAGSSYEQYF. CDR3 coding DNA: TGCGCCAGCACGGCAGGGAGCTCCTACGAGCAGTACTTC.

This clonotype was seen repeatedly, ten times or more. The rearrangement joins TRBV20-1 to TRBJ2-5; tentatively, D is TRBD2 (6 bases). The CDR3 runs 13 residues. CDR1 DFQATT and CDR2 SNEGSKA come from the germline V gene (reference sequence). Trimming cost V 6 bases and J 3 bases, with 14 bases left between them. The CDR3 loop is CSALEWGEETQYF. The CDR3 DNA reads TGCAGTGCACTAGAGTGGGGGGAAGAGACCCAGTACTTC.

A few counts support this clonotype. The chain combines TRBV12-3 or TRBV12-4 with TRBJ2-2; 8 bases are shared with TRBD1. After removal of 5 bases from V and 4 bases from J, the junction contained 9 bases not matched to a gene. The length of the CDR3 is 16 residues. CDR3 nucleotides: TGTGCCAGCAGTCATCGACAGGGGCGAAGCACCGGGGAGCTGTTTTTT. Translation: CASSHRQGRSTGELFF.